What follows are 3 T cell receptor beta chains derived from one specimen sequenced in a study of blood T cells in healthy people across ages. Alongside a J-beta primer mix, a sample-barcoded 5' primer served in a second PCR lasting roughly 6 to 11 cycles. TCRdb independently ran MiXCR on the 5' RACE reads; one entry per CDR3 protein. Among fewer than 1.5 million distinct CDR3 sequences listed, 40% to 50% were seen once. The sequenced sample consisted of blood. The receptors derive from a woman younger than 30 in good health.

The J gene is TRBJ2-3, the V gene TRBV11-3; 7 bases agree with TRBD2. Unmatched junction bases numbered 24, after V lost 4 bases and J lost 2 bases. CDR1 and CDR2 from the germline V gene are SGHNT and YENEEA. The CDR3 loop spans 21 amino acids. In DNA form, the CDR3 reads TGTGCCAGCAGCTCCTTGTCCCGCCGGGTCGGAGCGGGGATCGACACAGATACGCAGTATTTT. Its translation is CASSSLSRRVGAGIDTDTQYF.

The V call is TRBV28, the J call TRBJ1-2, with D tentatively TRBD1 (5 bases). The germline gives CDR1 MDHEN, CDR2 SYDVKM. Trimming removed 6 bases at V and 6 bases at J, with 14 bases between. The CDR3 runs to 13 residues. CDR3 nucleotides: TGTGCCAGCAGCCCCCGGACACCCAATGGCTACACCTTC. This translates into CASSPRTPNGYTF.

This sequence joins TRBV12-3 or TRBV12-4 and TRBJ1-4; D unresolved. The length of the CDR3 is 13 residues. V gave up 7 bases and J gave up 7 bases, with 13 bases separating them. The CDR3 loop is CASTPSNGEKLFF. As DNA, the CDR3 is TGTGCCAGCACCCCATCTAACGGTGAAAAACTGTTTTTT.